This entry lists 12 T cell receptor beta chains sequenced from one sample in a study of blood T cell repertoires in COVID-19 (dated by TCRdb to the early 2020s). The protocol used for the library was the immunoSEQ multiplex PCR assay. TCRdb mirrors the immuneACCESS table, restricted to in-frame sequences. Some clones are absent from its copies; in checked studies, under half trace to an unresolved V gene, and the reason for the others is unknown. The sample yields around 44,000 clones; about 92% were counted once. 9.5% to 15% of the sample goes to the ten largest clones. Sequencing was done on a sample of peripheral blood. The source of these receptors is a human donor in a cohort sampled during active COVID-19.

The chain has TRBV24-1 and TRBJ2-5, with TRBD1 as a possible D gene (6 bases). V gave up 4 bases and J gave up 5 bases, with 16 bases separating them. CDR1 is KGHDR and CDR2 is SFDVKD in the germline V gene. The CDR3 has 15 residues. The CDR3 spells CATSDPTGSRETQYF. CDR3 sequence (DNA): TGTGCCACCAGTGACCCCACAGGGTCCCGGGAGACCCAGTACTTC.

V usage is TRBV3-1 (or the pseudogene TRBV3-2) and J usage is TRBJ1-2, with 8 bases matching TRBD1. The CDR3 length is 14 residues. The germline CDR1 and CDR2 sequences are LGHDT and YNNKEL (reference sequence). The junction had 4 bases not matched to a gene; V was cut back by 2 bases and J by 5 bases. The CDR3, as DNA: TGTGCCAGCAGCCAACAGGGGGCATTTTATGGCTACACCTTC. It codes for CASSQQGAFYGYTF.

In this sample, this clone turned up once. The chain links TRBV9 to TRBJ2-1, with 10 positions matching TRBD1. After removal of 4 bases from V and 8 bases from J, the junction contained 9 bases not matched to a gene. Germline V gene lookup returns CDR1 SGDLS and CDR2 YYNGEE. The CDR3 is 15 residues long. CDR3 sequence reads: CASSPTGTGVDEQFF. The CDR3 nucleotides are TGTGCCAGCAGCCCAACCGGGACAGGGGTGGATGAGCAGTTCTTC.

In this sample, this clone turned up once. CDR3 in amino acids: CASKFGVTGWNEQYF. CDR3 in DNA: TGTGCCAGCAAGTTTGGGGTTACAGGGTGGAACGAGCAGTACTTC. This chain joins TRBV27 and TRBJ2-7; tentative D call: TRBD1 (6 bases). Deletions cut 7 bases from V and 5 bases from J, with 21 bases between. Germline V gene sequence: CDR1 MNHEY, CDR2 SMNVEV (reference sequence). CDR3 length equals 15 residues.

This chain connects TRBV5-6 to TRBJ2-2, with a possible D match to TRBD1 (6 bases). The CDR3 contains 15 residues. Trimming took 3 bases from V and 7 from J, leaving 16 bases between them. Germline-derived CDR1 and CDR2 are SGHDT and YYEEEE. The CDR3 DNA sequence: TGTGCCAGCAGCTACCGGACAGTGCTCATCGGGGAGCTGTTTTTT. It is translated as CASSYRTVLIGELFF.

The chain recombines TRBV7-8 with TRBJ2-3; D gene unclear. The CDR3 sequence is 12 residues long. Germline-derived CDR1 and CDR2 are SGHVS and FQNEAQ. Trimming cost V 5 bases and J 2 bases, with 5 bases left between them. In DNA form, the CDR3 reads TGTGCCAGCAGCCCCTACACAGATACGCAGTATTTT. Its protein product is CASSPYTDTQYF.

A single count supports this clone. The chain has TRBV28 and TRBJ2-1; perhaps TRBD2 as D (5 bases). The CDR3 totals 12 residues. Trimming removed 5 bases at V and 10 bases at J, with 12 bases between. Germline assignment: CDR1 MDHEN and CDR2 SYDVKM. CDR3 sequence: CASSAPRGEQFF. Written as DNA, the CDR3 is TGTGCCAGCAGTGCTCCTCGGGGAGAGCAGTTCTTC.

The chain links TRBV2 to TRBJ1-2; 10 nucleotides agree with TRBD1. CDR3 length: 14 amino acids. V lost 6 bases to trimming and J lost 3 bases; unmatched junction nucleotides: 4. The germline CDR1 and CDR2 sequences are SNHLY and FYNNEI. The CDR3 spells CASRQTGGDYGYTF. CDR3 DNA sequence: TGTGCCAGCAGACAGACAGGGGGCGACTATGGCTACACCTTC.

The sample holds a few counts of this clone. CDR3 region: CAWSTGQGENQPQHF. CDR3 coding DNA: TGTGCCTGGAGTACTGGACAGGGTGAAAATCAGCCCCAGCATTTT. The chain uses TRBV30 and TRBJ1-5, with 8 bases aligning to TRBD1. The CDR3 extends over 15 amino acids. Germline values: CDR1 GTSNPN, CDR2 SVGIG (reference sequence). V trimming: 2 bases; J trimming: 4 bases; junction bases outside the gene matches: 7.

This rearrangement joins TRBV5-1 to TRBJ2-2; 8 nucleotides match TRBD1. The V and J ends lost 4 bases and 5 bases, in that order; junction bases with no gene match: 13. The CDR3 runs 17 residues. CDR1 and CDR2 (germline): SGHRS, YFSETQ. CDR3 bases: TGCGCCAGCAGCCCCATCTCAAGGACAGGGCCAACCGGGGAGCTGTTTTTT. Protein sequence: CASSPISRTGPTGELFF.

This chain joins TRBV2 and TRBJ1-5; tentatively, D is TRBD1 (5 bases). Per the germline V gene, CDR1 is SNHLY and CDR2 is FYNNEI. The CDR3 spans 15 residues. The V end lost 1 base, the J end lost 7 bases, and 14 bases lay between the germline ends. The chain's CDR3 is CASSEVGAGTQPQHF. CDR3 DNA sequence: TGTGCCAGCAGTGAAGTAGGCGCGGGGACCCAGCCCCAGCATTTT.

This chain joins TRBV20-1 and TRBJ2-4, with TRBD1 as a possible D gene (6 bases). CDR1 DFQATT and CDR2 SNEGSKA come from the germline V gene (reference sequence). The CDR3 has 11 amino acids. V lost 2 bases to trimming and J lost 7 bases, with 6 bases between them. The CDR3 nucleotides read TGCAGTGCTAGACAGGGGAACATTCAGTACTTC. Translating it yields CSARQGNIQYF.